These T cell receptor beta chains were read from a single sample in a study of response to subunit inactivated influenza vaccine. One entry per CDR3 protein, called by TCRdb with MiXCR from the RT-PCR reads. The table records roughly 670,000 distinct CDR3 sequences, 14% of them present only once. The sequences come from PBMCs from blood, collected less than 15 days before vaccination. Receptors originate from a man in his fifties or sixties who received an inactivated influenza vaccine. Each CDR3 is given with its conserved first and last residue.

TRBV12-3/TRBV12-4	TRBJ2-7	CASSRPGQGSYEQYF
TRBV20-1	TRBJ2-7	CSARGNPDEQYF
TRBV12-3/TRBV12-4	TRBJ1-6	CASQGSGNSPLHF
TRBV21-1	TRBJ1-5	CASSKAFSRRDQPQHF
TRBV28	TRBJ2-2	CASTTFRGLGGELFF
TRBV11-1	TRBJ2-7	CASRPGAAYEQYF
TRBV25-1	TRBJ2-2	CASSETGPVAGELFF
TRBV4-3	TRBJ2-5	CASSQGSSGQETQYF
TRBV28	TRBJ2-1	CASSLYRSPPEQFF
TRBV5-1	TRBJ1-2	CASRSSGTGYGYTF
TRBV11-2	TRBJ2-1	CASSLTSGRNEQFF
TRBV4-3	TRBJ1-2	CASSQATRDGYTF
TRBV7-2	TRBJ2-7	CASSLPVAGVFEQYF
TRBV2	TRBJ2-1	CASSERRPSYNEQFF
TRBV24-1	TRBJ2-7	CATSDSGTDSYEQYF
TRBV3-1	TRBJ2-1	CASSPIAGGLDEQFF
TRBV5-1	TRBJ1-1	CASSSIDRNKAEAFF
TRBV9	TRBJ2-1	CASSVGIGSLTEQFF
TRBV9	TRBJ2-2	CASSQRQLMGTGELFF
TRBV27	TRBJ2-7	CASSFGSNLPYEQYF
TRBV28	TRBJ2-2	CASSLWPGGVTGELFF
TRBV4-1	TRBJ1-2	CASSQIQRTDNYGYTF
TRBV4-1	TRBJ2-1	CASSPRGQGARNEQFF
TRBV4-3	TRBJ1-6	CASSQDSGGGGLGSPLHF
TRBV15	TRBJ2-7	CATSTRVPYEQYF
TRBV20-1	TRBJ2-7	CSALSRQGLAGTYEQYF
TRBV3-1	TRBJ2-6	CASSQGTGVAGANVLTF
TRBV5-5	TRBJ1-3	CASLRDLSGNTIYF
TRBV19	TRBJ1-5	CASSTGTVNQPQHF
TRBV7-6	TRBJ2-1	CASSLVLAGTYNEQFF
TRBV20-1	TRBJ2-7	CSARSGAGGEQYF
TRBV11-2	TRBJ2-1	CASRSTSGSRSEQFF
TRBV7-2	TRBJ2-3	CASSLVARHTQYF
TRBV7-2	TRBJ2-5	CASSRDRRETQYF
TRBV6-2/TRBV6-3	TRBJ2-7	CASSYSAQSLAGVYEQYF
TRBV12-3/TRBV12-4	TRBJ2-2	CASSLSITNTGELFF
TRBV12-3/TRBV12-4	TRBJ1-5	CASSLRPYSNQPQHF
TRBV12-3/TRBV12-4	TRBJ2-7	CASSARDSGYSYEQYF
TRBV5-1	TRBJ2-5	CASSLTTRDTGGTQYF
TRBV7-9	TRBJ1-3	CASTRVSGNTIYF
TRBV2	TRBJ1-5	CASSDFEGQPQHF
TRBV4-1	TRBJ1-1	CASSSGPAKNTEAFF
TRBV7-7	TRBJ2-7	CASSSSPLYEQYF
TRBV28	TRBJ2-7	CASRRYEQYF
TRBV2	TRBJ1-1	CASSTGEYTEAFF
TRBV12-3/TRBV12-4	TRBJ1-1	CASRLNRELEAFF
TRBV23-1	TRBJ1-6	CASSQSNSWETTGSPLHF
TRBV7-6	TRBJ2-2	CASSFGLAGTTGELFF
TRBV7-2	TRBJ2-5	CASSHDAPKTQYF
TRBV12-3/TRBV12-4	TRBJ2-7	CASSFGTSNPYEQYF
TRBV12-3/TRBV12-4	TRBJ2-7	CASSFTGALSYEQYF